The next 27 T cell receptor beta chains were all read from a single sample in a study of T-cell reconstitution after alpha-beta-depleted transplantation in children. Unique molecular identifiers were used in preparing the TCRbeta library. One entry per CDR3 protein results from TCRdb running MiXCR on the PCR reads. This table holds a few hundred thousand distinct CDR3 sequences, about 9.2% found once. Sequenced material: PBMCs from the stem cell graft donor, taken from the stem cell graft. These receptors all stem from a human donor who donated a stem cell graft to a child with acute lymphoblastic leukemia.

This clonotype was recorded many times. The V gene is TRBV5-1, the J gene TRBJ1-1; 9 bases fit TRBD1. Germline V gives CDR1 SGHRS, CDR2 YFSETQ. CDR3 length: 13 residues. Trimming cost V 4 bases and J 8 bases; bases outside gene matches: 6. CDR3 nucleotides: TGCGCCAGCAGCGGGGACAGGGCTACCGAAGCTTTCTTT. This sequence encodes CASSGDRATEAFF.

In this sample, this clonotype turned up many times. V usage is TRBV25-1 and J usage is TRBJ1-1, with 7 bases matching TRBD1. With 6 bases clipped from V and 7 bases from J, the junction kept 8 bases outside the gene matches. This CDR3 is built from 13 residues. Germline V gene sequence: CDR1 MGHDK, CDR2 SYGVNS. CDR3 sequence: CASRGDSYVEAFF. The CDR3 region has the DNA TGTGCCAGCAGGGGGGACAGCTACGTTGAAGCTTTCTTT.

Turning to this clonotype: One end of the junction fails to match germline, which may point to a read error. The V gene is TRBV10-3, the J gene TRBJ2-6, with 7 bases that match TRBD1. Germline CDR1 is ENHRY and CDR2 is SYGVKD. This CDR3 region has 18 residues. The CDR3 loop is CAISGRTGVVSGASVLTF. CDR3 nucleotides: TGTGCCATCAGTGGGAGGACAGGCGTAGTCTCTGGGGCCAGCGTCCTGACTTTC.

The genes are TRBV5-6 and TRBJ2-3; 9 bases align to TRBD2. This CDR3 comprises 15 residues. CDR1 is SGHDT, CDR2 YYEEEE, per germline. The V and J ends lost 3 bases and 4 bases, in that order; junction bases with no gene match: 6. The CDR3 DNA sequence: TGTGCCAGCAGCTCGAAGGCGGGGGGGCCAGATACGCAGTATTTT. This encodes CASSSKAGGPDTQYF.

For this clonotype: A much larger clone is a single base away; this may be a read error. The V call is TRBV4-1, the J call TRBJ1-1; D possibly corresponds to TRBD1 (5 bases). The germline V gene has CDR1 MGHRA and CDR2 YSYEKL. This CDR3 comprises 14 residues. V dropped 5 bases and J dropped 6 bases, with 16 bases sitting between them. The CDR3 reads CASSSTVSSSEAFF. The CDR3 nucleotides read TGCGCCAGCAGCTCGACAGTAAGTAGCTCTGAAGCTTTCTTT.

The CDR3 region is CASSRAGGAPSPLHF. In DNA, the CDR3 is TGTGCCAGCAGCCGAGCGGGGGGCGCCCCCTCACCCCTCCACTTT. V usage is TRBV3-1 and J usage is TRBJ1-6; TRBD1 might be the D (6 bases). This CDR3 comprises 15 residues. The ends were cut back, 4 bases at V and 10 bases at J, with 17 bases in the middle. Germline V CDR1 and CDR2: LGHDT, YNNKEL (reference sequence). The full variable domain, rest sourced from reference TRBV3-1 and TRBJ1-6, is DTAVSQTPKYLVTQMGNDKSIKCEQNLGHDTMYWYKQDSKKFLKIMFSYNNKELIINETVPNRFSPKSPDKAHLNLHINSLELGDSAVYFCASSRAGGAPSPLHFGNGTRLTVT.

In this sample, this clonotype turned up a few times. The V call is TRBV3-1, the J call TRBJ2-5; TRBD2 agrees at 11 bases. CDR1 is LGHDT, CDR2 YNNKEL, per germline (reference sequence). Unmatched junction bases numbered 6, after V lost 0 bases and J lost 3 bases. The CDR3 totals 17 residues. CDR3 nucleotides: TGTGCCAGCAGCCAAGATCGTCGACTAGCGGGAAAAGAGACCCAGTACTTC. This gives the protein CASSQDRRLAGKETQYF.

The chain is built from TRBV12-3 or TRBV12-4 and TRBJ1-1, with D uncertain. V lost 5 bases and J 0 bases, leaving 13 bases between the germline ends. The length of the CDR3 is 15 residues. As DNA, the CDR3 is TGTGCCAGCAGTCAACGGCCCATTCTGAACACTGAAGCTTTCTTT. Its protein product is CASSQRPILNTEAFF.

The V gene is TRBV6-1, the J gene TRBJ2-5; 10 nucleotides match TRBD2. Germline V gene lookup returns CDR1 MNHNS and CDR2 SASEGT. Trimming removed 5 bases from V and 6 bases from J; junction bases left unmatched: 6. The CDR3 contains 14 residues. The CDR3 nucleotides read TGTGCCAGCAGTACCGGGACTAGCGTAAAGACCCAGTACTTC. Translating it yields CASSTGTSVKTQYF.

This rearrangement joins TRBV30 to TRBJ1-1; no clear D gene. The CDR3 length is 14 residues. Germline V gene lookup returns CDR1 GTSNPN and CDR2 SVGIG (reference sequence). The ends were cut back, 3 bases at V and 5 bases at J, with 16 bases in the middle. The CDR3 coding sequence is TGTGCCTGGAGAGTAGTACGGGGTCGGACTGAAGCTTTCTTT. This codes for CAWRVVRGRTEAFF.

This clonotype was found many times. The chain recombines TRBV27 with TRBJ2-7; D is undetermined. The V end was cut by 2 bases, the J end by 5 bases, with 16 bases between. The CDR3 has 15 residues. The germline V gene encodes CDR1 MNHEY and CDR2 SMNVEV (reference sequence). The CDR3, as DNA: TGTGCCAGCAGTTTAATGAGTACCCTCGCCCACGAGCAGTACTTC. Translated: CASSLMSTLAHEQYF.

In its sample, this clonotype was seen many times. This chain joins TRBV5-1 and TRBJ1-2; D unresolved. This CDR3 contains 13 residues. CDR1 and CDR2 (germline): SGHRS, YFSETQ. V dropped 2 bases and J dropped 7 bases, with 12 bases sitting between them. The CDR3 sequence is CASSLRTSSGYTF. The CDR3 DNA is TGCGCCAGCAGCTTACGTACCAGTTCTGGCTACACCTTC.

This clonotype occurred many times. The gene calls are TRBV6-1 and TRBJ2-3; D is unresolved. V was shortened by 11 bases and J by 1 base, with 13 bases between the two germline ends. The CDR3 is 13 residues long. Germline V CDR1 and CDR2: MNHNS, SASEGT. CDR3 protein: CASHPRGTDTQYF. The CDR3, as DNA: TGTGCCTCCCATCCTAGAGGCACAGATACGCAGTATTTT.

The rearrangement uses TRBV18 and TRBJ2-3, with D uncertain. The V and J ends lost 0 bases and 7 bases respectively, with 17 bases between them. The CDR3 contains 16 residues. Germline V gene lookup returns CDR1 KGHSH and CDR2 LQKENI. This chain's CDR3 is CASSPPSRSPGYTQYF. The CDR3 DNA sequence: TGTGCCAGCTCACCACCGTCCCGGTCGCCTGGATATACGCAGTATTTT.

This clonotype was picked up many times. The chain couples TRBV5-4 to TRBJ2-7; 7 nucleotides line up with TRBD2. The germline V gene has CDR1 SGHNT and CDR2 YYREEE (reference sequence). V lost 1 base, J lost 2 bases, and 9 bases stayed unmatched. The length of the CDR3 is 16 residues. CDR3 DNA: TGTGCCAGCAGCTTGAAAACGTGGGAGGGTGCCTACGAGCAGTACTTC. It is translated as CASSLKTWEGAYEQYF.

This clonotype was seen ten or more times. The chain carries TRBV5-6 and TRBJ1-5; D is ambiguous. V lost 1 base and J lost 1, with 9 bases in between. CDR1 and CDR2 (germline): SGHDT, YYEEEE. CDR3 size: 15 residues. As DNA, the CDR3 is TGTGCCAGCAGCTTGACTGGTATGAGCAATCAGCCCCAGCATTTT. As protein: CASSLTGMSNQPQHF.

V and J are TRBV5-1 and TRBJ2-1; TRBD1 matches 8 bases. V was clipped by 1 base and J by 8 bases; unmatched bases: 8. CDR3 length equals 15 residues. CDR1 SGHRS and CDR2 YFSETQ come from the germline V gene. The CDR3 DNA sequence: TGCGCCAGCAGCTTGCTAGGACAGGGCGGACATGAGCAGTTCTTC. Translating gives CASSLLGQGGHEQFF.

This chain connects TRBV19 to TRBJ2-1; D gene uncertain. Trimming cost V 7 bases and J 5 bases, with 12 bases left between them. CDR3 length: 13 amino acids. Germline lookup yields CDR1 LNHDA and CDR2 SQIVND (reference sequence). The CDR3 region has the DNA TGTGCCAGTATAGGTCCGTCGCACAATGAGCAGTTCTTC. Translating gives CASIGPSHNEQFF.

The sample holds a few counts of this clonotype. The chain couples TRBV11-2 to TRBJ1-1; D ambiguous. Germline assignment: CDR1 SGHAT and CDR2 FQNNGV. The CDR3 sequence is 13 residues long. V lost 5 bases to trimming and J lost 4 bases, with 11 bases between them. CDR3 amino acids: CASSRVVSTEAFF. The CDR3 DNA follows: TGTGCCAGCAGCCGGGTAGTCAGCACTGAAGCTTTCTTT.

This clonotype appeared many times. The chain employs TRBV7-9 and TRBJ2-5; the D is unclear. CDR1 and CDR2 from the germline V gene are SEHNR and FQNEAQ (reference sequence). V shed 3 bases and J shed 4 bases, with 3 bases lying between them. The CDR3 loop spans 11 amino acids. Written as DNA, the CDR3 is TGTGCCAGCAGCTTCGGAGAGACCCAGTACTTC. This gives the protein CASSFGETQYF.

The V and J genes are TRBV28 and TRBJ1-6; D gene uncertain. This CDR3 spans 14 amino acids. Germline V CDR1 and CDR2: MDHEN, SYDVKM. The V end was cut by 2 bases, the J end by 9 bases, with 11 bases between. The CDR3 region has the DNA TGTGCCAGCAGTTTAATCTCTTCGGGTTCACCCCTCCACTTT. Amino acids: CASSLISSGSPLHF.

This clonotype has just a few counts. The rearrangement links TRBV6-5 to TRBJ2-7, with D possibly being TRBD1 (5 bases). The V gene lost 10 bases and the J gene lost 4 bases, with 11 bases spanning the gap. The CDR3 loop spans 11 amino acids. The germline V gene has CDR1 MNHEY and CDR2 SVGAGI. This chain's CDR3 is CATKQVYEQYF. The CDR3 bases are TGTGCCACAAAACAGGTATACGAGCAGTACTTC.

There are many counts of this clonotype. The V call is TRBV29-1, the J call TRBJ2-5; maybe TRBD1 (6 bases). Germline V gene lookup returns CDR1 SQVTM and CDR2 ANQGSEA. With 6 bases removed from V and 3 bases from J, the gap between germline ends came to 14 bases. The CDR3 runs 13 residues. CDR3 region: CSVGQRQKETQYF. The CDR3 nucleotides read TGCAGCGTCGGACAGCGACAGAAAGAGACCCAGTACTTC.

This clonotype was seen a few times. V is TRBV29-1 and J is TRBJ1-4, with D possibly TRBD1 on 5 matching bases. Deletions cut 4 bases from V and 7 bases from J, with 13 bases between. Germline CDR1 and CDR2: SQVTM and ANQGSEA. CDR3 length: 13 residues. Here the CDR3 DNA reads TGCAGCGTTGCGGGGACCCGGCGTGAAAAACTGTTTTTT. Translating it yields CSVAGTRREKLFF.

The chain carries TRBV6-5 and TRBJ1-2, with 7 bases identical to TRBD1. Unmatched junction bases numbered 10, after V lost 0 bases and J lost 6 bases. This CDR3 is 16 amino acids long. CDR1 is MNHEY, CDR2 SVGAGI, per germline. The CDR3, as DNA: TGTGCCAGCAGTTACTCGATTGTCAGGGGGAAAGATGGCTACACCTTC. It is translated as CASSYSIVRGKDGYTF.

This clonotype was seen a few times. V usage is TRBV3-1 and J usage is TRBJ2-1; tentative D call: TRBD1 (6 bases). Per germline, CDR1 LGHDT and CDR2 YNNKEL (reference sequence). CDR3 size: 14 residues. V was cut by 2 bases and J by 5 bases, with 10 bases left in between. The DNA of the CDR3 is TGTGCCAGCAGCCAATTTTCAGGGGACAATGAGCAGTTCTTC. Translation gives CASSQFSGDNEQFF.

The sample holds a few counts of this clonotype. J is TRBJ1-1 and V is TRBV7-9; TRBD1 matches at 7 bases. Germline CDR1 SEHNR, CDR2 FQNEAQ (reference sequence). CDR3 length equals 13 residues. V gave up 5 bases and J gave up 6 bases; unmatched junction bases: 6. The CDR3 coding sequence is TGTGCCAGCAGCGTAACAGGGGACGCTGAAGCTTTCTTT. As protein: CASSVTGDAEAFF.